This T cell receptor (beta chain) was found in a study of T cell changes during pregnancy in multiple sclerosis. Using immunoSEQ multiplex PCR, the repertoire was profiled, and TCRdb retains in-frame clones only, with some absent. The sample holds about 69,000 clones, roughly 93% seen once. The germline V gene has CDR1 SGDLS and CDR2 YYNGEE. CDR3 length equals 15 residues. V was pared by 8 bases and J by 0 bases, with 17 bases between. The sequence was obtained from a female donor with multiple sclerosis, enrolled in a pregnancy study. This specimen consisted of peripheral blood, obtained in the third trimester of pregnancy. The V call is TRBV9, the J call TRBJ1-2; D call uncertain. This CDR3 is CASSRSGSPNYGYTF. The CDR3 DNA reads TGTGCCAGTTCCCGAAGCGGGAGCCCTAACTATGGCTACACCTTC.